This T cell receptor beta chain was captured in a study of siplizumab effects on memory and regulatory T cells (dated by TCRdb to the late 2010s). Study-level background: The study looked at the effect of siplizumab, an anti-CD2 antibody, on alloreactive T-cell subsets in allogeneic mixed lymphocyte reactions made from human PBMCs. Points the paper makes about the study in general: Among mappable alloreactive CD4+ clones, an average Treg-derived fraction of about 70% was observed with siplizumab, compared with 26.9% in control reactions. Roughly 80-97% of proliferating CD4+ or CD8+ clones could not be assigned a naive or memory phenotype. The cumulative frequency of alloreactive sequences that could be traced back to unstimulated CD4+ memory T cells was significantly reduced by siplizumab. The suppressive function of proliferating Tregs from siplizumab cultures was not functionally confirmed. Unstimulated naive T cells appeared more diverse than memory T cells, and naive cells seemed to contribute substantially to the alloresponse. Sequences below about 10^-5 frequency were poorly captured, so only a minor fraction of alloreactive clones could be mapped to unstimulated subsets.

TCRbeta CDR3 sequencing was performed on sorted unstimulated T cells and on proliferating T cells recovered from mixed lymphocyte reactions. Fresh whole blood from some eleven HLA-typed healthy donors was used to isolate PBMCs. Unstimulated CD4+ regulatory T cells were FACS-sorted to map the origin of alloreactive clones. This clone has just a few counts. Its antigen target is currently unknown. Per-base quality was not reported, and no clone a single base away is much larger than it. Preparation of the library involved the immunoSEQ multiplex PCR assay. Roughly 10^5 TCR templates per sample were assayed on the deep sequencing platform. Genomic DNA extracted from sorted T cells was used for TCRbeta CDR3 sequencing. In the authors' own workflow: Clonal analysis of TCRbeta CDR3 data was done in the R programming language. Comparing unstimulated samples against CFSE-low samples taken after the reaction was how alloreactive CD4+ and CD8+ clones were defined. Regulatory or non-regulatory origin was assigned to alloreactive CD4+ clones by matching of sequences to sorted unstimulated Treg and non-Treg repertoires. Imported from immuneACCESS, the table was reduced by TCRdb to in-frame sequences with V and J called. These copies leave out some clones; in studies compared against another copy, an unresolved V gene accounts for under half, and the cause of the remainder is not known. D and trimming were read from the DNA, whereas the V and J calls and clone size are those reported in that table. This sample comprises fewer than 85,000 clones, roughly 89% of them detected only once. The top ten constitute around 1.6% of the sample.

Sequences DFQATT (CDR1) and SNEGSKA (CDR2) are obtained from the germline V gene (reference sequence). The junction carries 4 bases between V and J, which are trimmed by 3 bases and 2 bases respectively. The CDR3 sequence holds 11 residues, the cysteine and phenylalanine included. CDR3 DNA only is kept here, 33 bases in frame from base 1. The clonotype comes from a human donor in good health. Sequencing used Tregs sorted from blood. The chain links TRBV20-1 with TRBJ1-2; the D gene identity is not certain. The DNA reads TGCAGTGCTAGTCCCAACTATGGCTACACCTTC. Its translation is CSASPNYGYTF.